The present T cell receptor (beta chain) was sequenced within a study of T cells after posttransplantation cyclophosphamide. Study observations and caveats: Recipient CMV seropositivity and CMV reactivation strongly tracked TRB clonality. TRB overlap between skin or GI tissue T cells and blood was limited.

The V end lost 6 bases, the J end lost 7 bases, and 13 bases lay between the germline ends. The CDR3 runs 13 residues. At least ten counts were recorded for this clone. What it binds is not known. On the day of bone marrow donation, the related graft donor provided peripheral blood. The protocol was immunoSEQ multiplex PCR, while the TCRdb copy is restricted to in-frame clones and leaves out a portion. In total the sample includes about 38,000 clones, none of them seen once. This sequence originates from a man aged 25 to 40 in good health and a related stem cell transplant donor. The V and J genes are TRBV12-3 or TRBV12-4 and TRBJ1-5; D unresolved. The sequenced material came from PBMCs. CDR3 DNA: TGTGCCAGCAGGTGGGCAATAGGGCAGCCCCAGCATTTT. Translation gives CASRWAIGQPQHF.